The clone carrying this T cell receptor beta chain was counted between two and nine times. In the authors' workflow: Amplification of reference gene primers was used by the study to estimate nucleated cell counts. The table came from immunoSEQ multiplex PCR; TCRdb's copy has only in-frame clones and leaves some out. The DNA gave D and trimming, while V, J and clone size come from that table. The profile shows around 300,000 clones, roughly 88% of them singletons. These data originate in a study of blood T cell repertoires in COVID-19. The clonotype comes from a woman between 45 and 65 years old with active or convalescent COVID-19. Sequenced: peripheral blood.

CDR3 residues: CASSLEVAYAYEQYF. CDR3 bases: TGCGCCAGCAGCTTGGAGGTAGCGTATGCCTACGAGCAGTACTTC. V gene TRBV5-1 combines with J gene TRBJ2-7; possible D gene TRBD2, 5 bases. Germline V gene sequence: CDR1 SGHRS, CDR2 YFSETQ. The CDR3 is 15 residues long. V lost 0 bases to trimming and J lost 2 bases, with 12 bases between them.